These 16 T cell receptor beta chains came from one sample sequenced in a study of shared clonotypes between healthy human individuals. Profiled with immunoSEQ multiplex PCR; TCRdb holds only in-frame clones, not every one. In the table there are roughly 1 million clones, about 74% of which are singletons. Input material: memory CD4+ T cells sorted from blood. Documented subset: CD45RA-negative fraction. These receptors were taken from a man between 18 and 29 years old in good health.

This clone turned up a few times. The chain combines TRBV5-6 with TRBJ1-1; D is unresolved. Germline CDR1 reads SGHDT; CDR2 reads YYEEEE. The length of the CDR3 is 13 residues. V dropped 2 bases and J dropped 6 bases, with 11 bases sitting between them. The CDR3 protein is CASSFIFTPEAFF. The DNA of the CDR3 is TGTGCCAGCAGCTTTATATTCACTCCTGAAGCTTTCTTT.

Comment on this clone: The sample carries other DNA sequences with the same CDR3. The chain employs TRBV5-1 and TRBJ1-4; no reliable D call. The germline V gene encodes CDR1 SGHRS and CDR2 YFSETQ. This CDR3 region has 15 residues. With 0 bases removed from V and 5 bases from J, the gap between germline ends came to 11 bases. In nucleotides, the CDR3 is TGCGCCAGCAGCTTGGCCCGGGATAGAAATGAAAAACTGTTTTTT. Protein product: CASSLARDRNEKLFF.

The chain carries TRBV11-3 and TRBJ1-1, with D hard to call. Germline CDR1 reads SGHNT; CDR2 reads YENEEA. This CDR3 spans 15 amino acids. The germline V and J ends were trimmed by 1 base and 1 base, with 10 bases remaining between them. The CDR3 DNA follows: TGTGCCAGCAGCTTAGGGGTCAACCCGAACACTGAAGCTTTCTTT. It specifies CASSLGVNPNTEAFF.

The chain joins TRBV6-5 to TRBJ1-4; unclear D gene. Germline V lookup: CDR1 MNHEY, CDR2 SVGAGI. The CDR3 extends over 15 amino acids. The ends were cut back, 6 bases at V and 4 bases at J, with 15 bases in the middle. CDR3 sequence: CASSHSLSLNEKLFF. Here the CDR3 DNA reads TGTGCCAGCAGCCATTCTCTATCCCTTAATGAAAAACTGTTTTTT.

CDR3 bases: TGTGCCAGCAGCTTAAAGTGGAAGAGAGGAGATGAGCAGTTCTTC. Translation gives CASSLKWKRGDEQFF. The chain is built from TRBV7-2 and TRBJ2-1; D gene ambiguous. The germline V and J ends were trimmed by 2 bases and 8 bases, with 16 bases remaining between them. This CDR3 comprises 15 residues. Germline V CDR1 and CDR2: SGHTA, FQGNSA.

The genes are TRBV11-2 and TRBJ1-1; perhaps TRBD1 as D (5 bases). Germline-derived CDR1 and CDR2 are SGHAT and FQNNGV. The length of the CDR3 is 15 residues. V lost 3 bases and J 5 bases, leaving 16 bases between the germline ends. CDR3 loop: CASSLRGERGTEAFF. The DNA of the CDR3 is TGTGCCAGCAGCTTGAGAGGGGAGCGGGGTACTGAAGCTTTCTTT.

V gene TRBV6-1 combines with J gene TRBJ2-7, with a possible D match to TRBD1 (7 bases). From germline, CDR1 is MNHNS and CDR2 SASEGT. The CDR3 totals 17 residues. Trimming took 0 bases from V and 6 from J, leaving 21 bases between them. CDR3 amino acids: CASSEASPAEGAFEQYF. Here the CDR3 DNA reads TGTGCCAGCAGTGAAGCGTCCCCGGCGGAGGGGGCTTTCGAGCAGTACTTC.

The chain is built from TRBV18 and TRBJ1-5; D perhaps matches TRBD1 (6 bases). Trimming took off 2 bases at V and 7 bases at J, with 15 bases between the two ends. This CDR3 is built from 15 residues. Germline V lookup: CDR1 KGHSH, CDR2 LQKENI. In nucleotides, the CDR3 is TGTGCCAGCTCACCAACCGGGACACAATCCCAGCCCCAGCATTTT. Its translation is CASSPTGTQSQPQHF.

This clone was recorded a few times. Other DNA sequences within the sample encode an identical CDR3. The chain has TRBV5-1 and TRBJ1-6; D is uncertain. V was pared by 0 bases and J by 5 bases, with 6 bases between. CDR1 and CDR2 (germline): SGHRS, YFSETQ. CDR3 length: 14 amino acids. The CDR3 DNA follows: TGCGCCAGCAGCTTGGAGCTGGATAATTCACCCCTCCACTTT. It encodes CASSLELDNSPLHF.

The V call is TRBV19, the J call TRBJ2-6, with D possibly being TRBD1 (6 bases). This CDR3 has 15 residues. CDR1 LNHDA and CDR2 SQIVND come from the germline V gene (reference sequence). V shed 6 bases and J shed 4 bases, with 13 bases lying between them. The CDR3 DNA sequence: TGTGCCAGTAGGACTACAGGGACCGGGGCCAACGTCCTGACTTTC. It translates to CASRTTGTGANVLTF.

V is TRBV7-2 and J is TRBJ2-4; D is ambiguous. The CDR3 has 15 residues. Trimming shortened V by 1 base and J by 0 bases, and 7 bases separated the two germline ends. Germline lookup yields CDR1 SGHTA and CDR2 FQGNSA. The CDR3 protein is CASSLETVAKNIQYF. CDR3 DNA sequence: TGTGCCAGCAGCTTAGAAACCGTAGCCAAAAACATTCAGTACTTC.

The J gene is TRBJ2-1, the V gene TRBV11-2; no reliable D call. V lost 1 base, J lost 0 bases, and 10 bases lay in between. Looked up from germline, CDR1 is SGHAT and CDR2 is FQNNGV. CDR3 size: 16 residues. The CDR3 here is CASSLGWTSSYNEQFF. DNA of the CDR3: TGTGCCAGCAGCTTAGGGTGGACCAGCTCCTACAATGAGCAGTTCTTC.

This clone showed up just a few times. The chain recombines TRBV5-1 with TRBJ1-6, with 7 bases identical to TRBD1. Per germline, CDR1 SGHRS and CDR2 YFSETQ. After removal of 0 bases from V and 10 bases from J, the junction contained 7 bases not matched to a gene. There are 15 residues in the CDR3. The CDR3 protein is CASSLEGGLRSPLHF. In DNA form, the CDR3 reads TGCGCCAGCAGCTTGGAAGGGGGCCTTCGATCACCCCTCCACTTT.

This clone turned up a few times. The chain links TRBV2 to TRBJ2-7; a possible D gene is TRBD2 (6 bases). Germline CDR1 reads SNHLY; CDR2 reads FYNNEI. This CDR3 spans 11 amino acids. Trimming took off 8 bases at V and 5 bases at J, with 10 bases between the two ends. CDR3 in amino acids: CASSRENEQYF. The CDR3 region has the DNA TGTGCCAGCTCCCGGGAGAACGAGCAGTACTTC.

CDR3 bases: TGTGCCAGCAGCTCTAATCTAATTATCGTGGGGGATACGCAGTATTTT. As protein: CASSSNLIIVGDTQYF. The chain links TRBV7-2 to TRBJ2-3, with unresolved D. Germline V gene sequence: CDR1 SGHTA, CDR2 FQGNSA. V was clipped by 4 bases and J by 6 bases, with 20 bases between them. This CDR3 has 16 amino acids.

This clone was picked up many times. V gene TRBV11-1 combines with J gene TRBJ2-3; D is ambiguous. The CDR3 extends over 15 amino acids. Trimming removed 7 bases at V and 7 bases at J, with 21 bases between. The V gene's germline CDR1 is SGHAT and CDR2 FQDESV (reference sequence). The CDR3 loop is CASTPRAGPANTQYF. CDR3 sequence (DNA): TGTGCCAGCACCCCACGGGCCGGCCCCGCCAATACGCAGTATTTT.